This record concerns one TCR beta chain sequence. Its target is not known. Germline V gene sequence: CDR1 DFQATT, CDR2 SNEGSKA (reference sequence). This CDR3 region has 13 residues. Trimming pared 2 bases from V and 7 bases from J, leaving 15 bases between. Unique molecular identifiers were used in preparing the TCRbeta library. TCRdb processed the PCR reads anew with MiXCR; each CDR3 protein has one entry. The repertoire has some 200,000 distinct CDR3 sequences, around 8.4% of them found once; the top ten carry 35%. The data were taken from a study of T-cell reconstitution after alpha-beta-depleted transplantation in children. Study-level points and caveats: Among T cells one year after transplant, newly produced cells accounted for most counts and diversity. The origin of high day-60 TCRbeta diversity in some patients lay in surviving recipient T cells and thymic progenitors. Where alpha-beta T cells came from about two months after transplant was reportedly several hundred expanded graft clones.

This specimen was PBMCs, mostly from graft donor cells, taken 360 days after TCRalphabeta/CD19-depleted stem cell transplant. The sequence came from a male patient aged 2 to 10 who had a stem cell transplant for acute myeloid leukemia, so the T cells may come from the graft donor. The chain carries TRBV20-1 and TRBJ2-7; D is ambiguous. The CDR3 protein is CSARQAGSREQYF. The CDR3 bases are TGCAGTGCTAGACAGGCCGGGTCGAGGGAGCAGTACTTC.